This TCR beta chain was profiled in a study of cytomegalovirus exposure and HLA in healthy donors. Of note for this clone: Its specificity is not known.

Whole-study findings and limits: For most TCR beta V segments, an earlier analysis put the productive rate at about 87% or about 30% of the time. Sequencing had likely introduced a cluster of highly shared sequence variants as an artifact.

Per the germline V gene, CDR1 is SGDLS and CDR2 is YYNGEE. The CDR3 is 15 amino acids. V was pared by 0 bases and J by 12 bases, with 13 bases of the junction left unmatched. The primer mix had 60 Vbeta and 13 Jbeta primers. TCRdb keeps only in-frame clones here, not all; method: immunoSEQ multiplex PCR. The repertoire consists of about 170,000 clones, with almost 85% occurring once and the leading ten covering under 5%. The source material was PBMCs. V is TRBV9 and J is TRBJ2-3; TRBD2 agrees at 7 bases. The clonotype comes from a girl under 18 in good health and CMV-seropositive. The chain's CDR3 is CASSVADEERGAQYF. The CDR3 DNA follows: TGTGCCAGCAGCGTAGCCGACGAGGAGCGGGGAGCACAGTATTTT.